Listed here are 19 T cell receptor beta chains from one sample, sequenced in a study of blood T cell repertoires in COVID-19. Clones were read by immunoSEQ multiplex PCR, and TCRdb kept only the in-frame ones, dropping some. In the table there are 18,000 or so clones, approximately 95% of which are singletons. Sequencing input: peripheral blood. These receptors were collected from a woman aged 50 to 60 with active COVID-19.

This clone was counted a few times. The V and J genes are TRBV5-1 and TRBJ1-3; D is unclear. Per germline, CDR1 SGHRS and CDR2 YFSETQ. Trimming pared 4 bases from V and 0 bases from J, leaving 8 bases between. The CDR3 has 14 residues. CDR3 sequence: CASSPGGSGNTIYF. The CDR3 bases are TGCGCCAGCAGCCCAGGAGGCTCTGGAAACACCATATATTTT.

This clone was picked up one time. J is TRBJ2-3 and V is TRBV24-1; D is perhaps TRBD1 (6 bases). The V end lost 7 bases, the J end lost 3 bases, and 25 bases lay between the germline ends. CDR3 length: 18 amino acids. The germline V gene has CDR1 KGHDR and CDR2 SFDVKD. In nucleotides, the CDR3 is TGTGCCACCAGCCATAGAGGGGGTTCTGAGCTCGGAACAGATACGCAGTATTTT. This sequence encodes CATSHRGGSELGTDTQYF.

The rearrangement links TRBV5-4 to TRBJ2-1; D is possibly TRBD2 (5 bases). Trimming removed 3 bases at V and 4 bases at J, with 11 bases between. Germline CDR1 and CDR2: SGHNT and YYREEE (reference sequence). The CDR3 runs to 14 residues. The CDR3 nucleotides read TGTGCCAGCAGCTCTGGACTCTATTACAATGAGCAGTTCTTC. Its translation is CASSSGLYYNEQFF.

This chain joins TRBV28 and TRBJ2-3, with 7 bases that match TRBD1. V shed 8 bases and J 0 bases; nucleotides not matched to a gene: 5. The CDR3 is 14 amino acids. Germline values: CDR1 MDHEN, CDR2 SYDVKM. The CDR3 bases are TGTGCCAGCCGCAGGACAGGTAGCACAGATACGCAGTATTTT. Amino acids: CASRRTGSTDTQYF.

This chain connects TRBV5-4 to TRBJ2-2, with 9 bases that match TRBD2. Trimming cost V 5 bases and J 6 bases; bases outside gene matches: 5. Looked up from germline, CDR1 is SGHNT and CDR2 is YYREEE (reference sequence). CDR3 size: 14 residues. DNA of the CDR3: TGTGCCAGCAGACGTAGCGGGAGTGCCGGGGAGCTGTTTTTT. It is translated as CASRRSGSAGELFF.

The chain couples TRBV28 to TRBJ1-3; TRBD1 agrees at 8 bases. The CDR3 length is 17 residues. The V gene's germline CDR1 is MDHEN and CDR2 SYDVKM. The junction had 9 bases not matched to a gene; V was cut back by 5 bases and J by 0 bases. The CDR3 region is CASSLALGTGSGNTIYF. Here the CDR3 DNA reads TGTGCCAGCAGTCTGGCCCTCGGGACAGGCTCTGGAAACACCATATATTTT.

The chain combines TRBV7-9 with TRBJ2-7; weak D call: TRBD1 (5 bases). V lost 4 bases, J lost 2 bases, and 18 bases lay in between. This CDR3 is 16 amino acids long. Per the germline V gene, CDR1 is SEHNR and CDR2 is FQNEAQ (reference sequence). The CDR3 bases are TGTGCCAGCAGCTCACCGTCGTCAGGGCGAGCCTACGAGCAGTACTTC. Amino acids: CASSSPSSGRAYEQYF. The whole variable domain, filled in from reference TRBV7-9 and TRBJ2-7, reads DTGVSQNPRHKITKRGQNVTFRCDPISEHNRLYWYRQTLGQGPEFLTYFQNEAQLEKSRLLSDRFSAERPKGSFSTLEIQRTEQGDSAMYLCASSSPSSGRAYEQYFGPGTRLTVT.

The J gene is TRBJ2-5, the V gene TRBV7-9; D gene unclear. CDR1 SEHNR and CDR2 FQNEAQ come from the germline V gene (reference sequence). The CDR3 spans 14 residues. V shed 5 bases and J shed 2 bases, with 12 bases lying between them. CDR3 sequence (DNA): TGTGCCAGCAGCCCCTTCGGAGTACAAGAGACCCAGTACTTC. Amino acid sequence: CASSPFGVQETQYF.

V and J are TRBV6-1 and TRBJ1-2; no clear D. Trimming took off 1 base at V and 2 bases at J, with 14 bases between the two ends. The CDR3 sequence is 16 residues long. Germline V CDR1 and CDR2: MNHNS, SASEGT. The CDR3 bases are TGTGCCAGCAGTGAAGATCCTACTCCATTAAACTATGGCTACACCTTC. As protein: CASSEDPTPLNYGYTF.

This rearrangement joins TRBV5-3 to TRBJ1-3; D uncertain. TRBV5-3 counts as an open reading frame of uncertain function. Trimming stripped 1 base from V and 0 bases from J, with 17 bases between. The CDR3 contains 18 residues. CDR3 protein: CARSLRRASSISGNTIYF. Here the CDR3 DNA reads TGTGCCAGAAGCTTGAGGAGGGCCTCCTCTATCTCTGGAAACACCATATATTTT.

This chain uses TRBV3-1 (or the pseudogene TRBV3-2) with TRBJ1-2; TRBD1 aligns across 10 bases. Germline trimming cut 5 bases from V and 8 bases from J; bases unmatched to any gene: 11. Germline CDR1 LGHDT, CDR2 YNNKEL (reference sequence). CDR3 size: 15 residues. Written as DNA, the CDR3 is TGTGCCAGCAGCAAAGGGACAGGGGATAATCTCGGCTACACCTTC. Translating gives CASSKGTGDNLGYTF.

V gene TRBV5-4 combines with J gene TRBJ2-7; 7 nucleotides agree with TRBD1. Germline V lookup: CDR1 SGHNT, CDR2 YYREEE (reference sequence). CDR3 length equals 15 residues. After removal of 0 bases from V and 0 bases from J, the junction contained 3 bases not matched to a gene. This CDR3 is CASSLGQGDSYEQYF. The CDR3 DNA is TGTGCCAGCAGCTTGGGCCAGGGGGACTCCTACGAGCAGTACTTC.

The rearrangement uses TRBV5-4 and TRBJ1-2, with D tentatively TRBD1 (5 bases). The germline V gene has CDR1 SGHNT and CDR2 YYREEE (reference sequence). V gave up 1 base and J gave up 7 bases, with 11 bases separating them. CDR3 size: 13 residues. The CDR3 loop reads CASSLTGLGGYTF. Here the CDR3 DNA reads TGTGCCAGCAGCTTGACAGGTCTAGGTGGCTACACCTTC.

The V and J genes are TRBV29-1 and TRBJ2-7; TRBD2 is a possible D gene (6 bases). The CDR3 spans 12 residues. Deletions cut 6 bases from V and 5 bases from J, with 14 bases between. From germline, CDR1 is SQVTM and CDR2 ANQGSEA. CDR3 loop: CSVRAGGNEQYF. CDR3 nucleotide sequence: TGCAGCGTAAGAGCAGGAGGGAACGAGCAGTACTTC.

This chain links TRBV28 with TRBJ2-6; tentatively, D is TRBD2 (6 bases). Trimming left V 6 bases short and J 3 bases short, with 9 bases between. The V gene's germline CDR1 is MDHEN and CDR2 SYDVKM. The CDR3 has 14 residues. In nucleotides, the CDR3 is TGTGCCAGCAGATGGGGGGTTGGGGCCAACGTCCTGACTTTC. Its translation: CASRWGVGANVLTF.

V is TRBV6-1 and J is TRBJ2-1, with TRBD1 as a possible D gene (6 bases). Germline CDR1 reads MNHNS; CDR2 reads SASEGT. The CDR3 totals 14 residues. Trimming took 2 bases from V and 4 from J, leaving 9 bases between them. CDR3 sequence (DNA): TGTGCCAGCAGTGAATTCAGGGGTTACAATGAGCAGTTCTTC. Its protein product is CASSEFRGYNEQFF.

This chain links TRBV6-5 with TRBJ2-7; a possible D gene is TRBD2 (5 bases). The V end was cut by 0 bases, the J end by 4 bases, with 10 bases between. The germline V gene has CDR1 MNHEY and CDR2 SVGAGI. This CDR3 comprises 14 residues. CDR3 region: CASSYSGSAYEQYF. The DNA of the CDR3 is TGTGCCAGCAGTTACTCGGGTAGCGCTTACGAGCAGTACTTC.

This chain's CDR3 is CASSTDFYEQYF. CDR3 nucleotides: TGTGCCAGCAGCACAGATTTCTACGAGCAGTACTTC. V is TRBV7-2 and J is TRBJ2-7, with D unresolved. The CDR3 is made up of 12 amino acids. The V gene's germline CDR1 is SGHTA and CDR2 FQGNSA. V was clipped by 5 bases and J by 3 bases, with 8 bases between them. Filled out from reference TRBV7-2 and TRBJ2-7, the complete variable domain reads GAGVSQSPSNKVTEKGKDVELRCDPISGHTALYWYRQSLGQGLEFLIYFQGNSAPDKSGLPSDRFSAERTGGSVSTLTIQRTQQEDSAVYLCASSTDFYEQYFGPGTRLTVT.

This chain uses TRBV29-1 with TRBJ1-3; D is possibly TRBD1 (6 bases). This CDR3 spans 13 amino acids. The V end was cut by 2 bases, the J end by 6 bases, with 11 bases between. The germline V gene has CDR1 SQVTM and CDR2 ANQGSEA. The CDR3 DNA reads as TGCAGCGTTGAACGACAGGATACAAACACCATATATTTT. Translation gives CSVERQDTNTIYF.